This T cell receptor beta chain derives from a study of blood T cell repertoires in COVID-19 (dated by TCRdb to about 2020). About the investigation overall: Samples covering the acute and convalescent phases of COVID-19 were provided by collaborators in the United States, Italy and Spain. The material from the prospective study consisted of cDNA or gDNA derived from T cells, B-cell-depleted T cells, or PBMCs. The dataset comprised deeply sampled blood TCRbeta repertoires from subjects exposed to, actively infected with, or recovered from COVID-19. The repertoires were released in a freely available public database meant as a resource for research on the immune response to SARS-CoV-2. The samples were drawn from the first 160 participants of the ongoing ImmuneRACE study and from over a thousand subjects provided by 6 global collaborators. A de-identified subject ID, COVID-19 status, age in years and sex were almost always included in the sample metadata. HLA class I and class II types, where available, came from metadata supplied by the sample provider rather than from assay-based typing. General conclusions and limits of the study: The amount of clinical and demographic metadata varied by source and participant and was provided uncurated.

Trimming accounts for 4 bases at V and 12 bases at J, while the number of junction bases matched to no gene is 15. The germline V gene encodes CDR1 SGHRS and CDR2 YFSETQ. Counted from cysteine to phenylalanine, this CDR3 has 16 amino acids. The kept DNA is CDR3 alone, 48 bases in frame from the first base. The immunoSEQ Assay, a bias-controlled multiplex PCR, was used to amplify TCRbeta CDR3 regions from genomic DNA. From the authors' description of their analysis: The number of nucleated cells in each sample was estimated from the amplification of reference gene primers within the assay. To quantify the absolute abundance of each unique TCRbeta CDR3 rearrangement, sequence reads were collapsed and filtered. For each sample, productive Simpson clonality was calculated as the square root of Simpson's diversity index over productive rearrangements. Here the immuneACCESS table is served through TCRdb, limited to in-frame sequences with V and J called. Missing clones are a known gap in these copies; in checked studies unresolved V genes cover under half, and the rest lacks a known reason. V and J calls and clone size follow that table, whereas D and trimming were derived from the DNA. The sample yields roughly 250,000 clones; about 86% were counted once. Together, the top ten hold about 3.3% of the sample.

Participants in the prospective study were enrolled through a virtual design, were aged roughly 18 to 100 years, and lived in fewer than 30 United States geographic areas. Cohort assignment in the prospective study relied on participant-reported clinical history from a screening survey and a study questionnaire. Each participant in the prospective study had whole blood, serum and a nasopharyngeal or oropharyngeal swab collected by mobile phlebotomists. Participants in the prospective study had the option to provide additional blood draws and questionnaires over a 2-month period. Blood samples from the prospective study were shipped frozen or at room temperature prior to DNA extraction. A note on this clone: This clone's antigen is unknown. Within one base of it there is no much larger clone, and no base qualities were kept.

The chain joins TRBV5-1 to TRBJ2-1; TRBD2 agrees with 11 junctional bases. The sequencing sample was made of PBMCs or T cells enriched from blood (not recorded which). This receptor was taken from a woman aged 40 to 50 with acute COVID-19. The bases are TGCGCCAGCAGCCAACACACTAGCGGGGGAGGCGGTTTGCAGTTCTTC. Its protein product is CASSQHTSGGGGLQFF.